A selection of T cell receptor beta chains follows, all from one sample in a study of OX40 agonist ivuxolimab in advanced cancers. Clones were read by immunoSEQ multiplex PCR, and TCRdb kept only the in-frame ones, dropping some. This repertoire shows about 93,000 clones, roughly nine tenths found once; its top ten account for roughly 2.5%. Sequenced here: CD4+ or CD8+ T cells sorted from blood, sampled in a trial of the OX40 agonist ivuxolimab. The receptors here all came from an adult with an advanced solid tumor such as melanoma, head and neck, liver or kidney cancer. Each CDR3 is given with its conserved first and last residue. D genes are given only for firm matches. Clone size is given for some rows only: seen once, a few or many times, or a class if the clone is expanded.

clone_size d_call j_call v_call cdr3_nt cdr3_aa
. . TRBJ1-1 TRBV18 TGTGCCAGCTCACCAAGGGCTGATAACACTGAAGCTTTCTTT CASSPRADNTEAFF
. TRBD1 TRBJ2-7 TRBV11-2 TGTGCCAGCAGCATTGGGACAGGGGGCCCCTACGAGCAGTACTTC CASSIGTGGPYEQYF
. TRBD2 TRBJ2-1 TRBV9 TGTGCCAGCAGCGAAGGGTCGGGAGGATGGAGTGAGCAGTTCTTC CASSEGSGGWSEQFF
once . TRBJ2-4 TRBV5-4 TGTGCCAGCAGCCCGAGGGCAGATAACATTCAGTACTTC CASSPRADNIQYF
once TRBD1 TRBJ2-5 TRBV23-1 TGCGCCAGCAGGGACAGGCAACAAGAGACCCAGTACTTC CASRDRQQETQYF
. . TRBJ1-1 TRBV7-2 TGTGCCAGCAGCTTCCCCGGGACACAGAACACTGAAGCTTTCTTT CASSFPGTQNTEAFF
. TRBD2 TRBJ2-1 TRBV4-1 TGCGCCAGCAGCCAAGAACTAGCGGTGGGGAATGAGCAGTTCTTC CASSQELAVGNEQFF
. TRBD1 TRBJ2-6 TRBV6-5 TGTGCCAGCAAATCCGGGACAGCTGGGGCCAACGTCCTGACTTTC CASKSGTAGANVLTF
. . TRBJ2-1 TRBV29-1 TGCAGCGTTGGAGTGGAGGATGGCTACAATGAGCAGTTCTTC CSVGVEDGYNEQFF
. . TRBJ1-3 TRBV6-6 TGTGCCAGCAGAGAAAGCTCTGGAAACACCATATATTTT CASRESSGNTIYF
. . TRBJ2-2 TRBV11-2 TGTGCCAGCAGCTTGGAGATCACCGGGGAGCTGTTTTTT CASSLEITGELFF
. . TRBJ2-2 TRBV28 TGTGCCAGCAGTTTGTTTACCGGGGAGCTGTTTTTT CASSLFTGELFF
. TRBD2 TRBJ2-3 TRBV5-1 TGCGCCAGCAGCGATTCTAGCGGGGGGTATACGCAGTATTTT CASSDSSGGYTQYF
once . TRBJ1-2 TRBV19 TGTGCCAGTAGGGGCTCCGGCCTCACTGGCTACACCTTC CASRGSGLTGYTF
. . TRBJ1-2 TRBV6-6 TGTGCCAGCAGACCCGGGACTAACTATGGCTACACCTTC CASRPGTNYGYTF